The 7 T cell receptor beta chains below all came from one sample that was sequenced in a study of prognosis after radiotherapy for stage I lung cancer. It was by two-round multiplex PCR that TCR beta CDR3 was amplified from genomic DNA. Gene-specific primers for each TRBV and TRBJ gene drove first-round PCR. TCRdb re-called the multiplex PCR reads with MiXCR, one entry per CDR3 protein. Of some 17,000 distinct CDR3 sequences listed, 29% are singletons. The sequencing used PBMCs, collected before or after stereotactic body radiation therapy (not recorded which). The source is a donor aged 50 or older with non-small cell lung cancer.

The sample holds many counts of this clonotype. The rearrangement uses TRBV28 and TRBJ2-7, with D possibly matching TRBD1 (5 bases). Trimming removed 4 bases from V and 5 bases from J, with 18 bases in between. The CDR3 extends over 15 amino acids. From germline, CDR1 is MDHEN and CDR2 SYDVKM. CDR3 nucleotides: TGTGCCAGCAGTTCGGATGAATTCCAGGGCCACGAGCAGTACTTC. It yields the protein CASSSDEFQGHEQYF.

This clonotype occurred a few times. A far larger clone lies a single base away; this is likely a read error. The chain recombines TRBV6-2 or TRBV6-3 with TRBJ2-5; 9 bases agree with TRBD1. The CDR3 sequence is 15 residues long. Looked up from germline, CDR1 is MNHEY and CDR2 is SVGEGT. CDR3: CASRLHRGRGENQYF. CDR3 DNA sequence: TGTGCCAGCAGACTACACAGGGGGCGAGGGGAGAACCAGTACTTC.

The sample holds many counts of this clonotype. This rearrangement joins TRBV9 to TRBJ2-1, with 9 nucleotides matching TRBD2. Trimming took 2 bases from V and 1 from J; bases not matched to a gene: 1. CDR1 is SGDLS, CDR2 YYNGEE, per germline. The CDR3 contains 15 residues. The CDR3 protein is CASSVLAGSYNEQFF. CDR3 DNA sequence: TGTGCCAGCAGCGTTCTAGCGGGATCCTACAATGAGCAGTTCTTC.

Remarks on this clonotype: Germline and junction disagree at one end, which may indicate a read error. Here the CDR3 reads CAGSLTSGSGGTQYF. CDR3 bases: TGTGCCGGCAGCTTAACTAGCGGGAGTGGGGGGACCCAGTACTTC. V and J are TRBV7-3 and TRBJ2-5; TRBD2 aligns across 11 bases. The CDR3 loop spans 15 amino acids. CDR1 and CDR2 from the germline V gene are SGHTA and FQGTGA.

This clonotype came up many times. The V and J genes are TRBV20-1 and TRBJ1-5, with D hard to call. Germline V gives CDR1 DFQATT, CDR2 SNEGSKA (reference sequence). This CDR3 has 13 amino acids. Trimming left V 5 bases short and J 3 bases short, with 11 bases between. The DNA for the CDR3 is TGCAGTGCTGCGCCGGGCTTCAATCAGCCCCAGCATTTT. Translated, it gives CSAAPGFNQPQHF.

This clonotype has a count of ten or more. The V and J genes are TRBV20-1 and TRBJ2-5; no firm D call. Trimming removed 3 bases at V and 4 bases at J, with 12 bases between. Per the germline V gene, CDR1 is DFQATT and CDR2 is SNEGSKA (reference sequence). The CDR3 is made up of 13 amino acids. The CDR3 DNA is TGCAGTGCTAGGGCCAATTCGGGAGAGACCCAGTACTTC. Residues: CSARANSGETQYF.

This clonotype was counted at least ten times. The chain links TRBV4-2 to TRBJ1-4; TRBD1 matches at 10 bases. J was trimmed by 7 bases and V by 2 bases; bases with no gene match: 7. Germline values: CDR1 LGHNA, CDR2 YNFKEQ. This CDR3 contains 16 residues. The CDR3 protein is CASSQLWDRGGEKLFF. CDR3 nucleotide sequence: TGTGCCAGCAGCCAACTCTGGGACAGGGGAGGTGAAAAACTGTTTTTT.